A selection of T cell receptor beta chains follows, all from one sample in a study of cytomegalovirus exposure and HLA in healthy donors. The protocol was immunoSEQ multiplex PCR, while the TCRdb copy is restricted to in-frame clones and leaves out a portion. Here the sample spans about 110,000 clones, over 60% being singletons. Sequencing used PBMCs. The receptor source for this set is a man aged 25-45 years in good health and CMV-seropositive. Each CDR3 is given with its conserved first and last residue. Fields, in order: CDR3 protein, V gene, J gene, clone size. A row's size may be missing; if present it is once, few, many or a size class.

CDR3 protein: CASSQDDTSGGPGTDTQYF
V gene: TRBV4-1
J gene: TRBJ2-3
clone size: once

CDR3 protein: CASSLDSHQPQHF
V gene: TRBV7-9
J gene: TRBJ1-5
clone size: few

CDR3 protein: CASRTLAGGVDTQYF
V gene: TRBV7-2
J gene: TRBJ2-3
clone size: .

CDR3 protein: CASRGHYEQYF
V gene: TRBV6-1
J gene: TRBJ2-7
clone size: few

CDR3 protein: CASSPNDRSNQPQHF
V gene: TRBV6-5
J gene: TRBJ1-5
clone size: few

CDR3 protein: CASRIRDTSGYEQYF
V gene: TRBV6-5
J gene: TRBJ2-7
clone size: .

CDR3 protein: CSAEEDPNNEQFF
V gene: TRBV29-1
J gene: TRBJ2-1
clone size: .

CDR3 protein: CAWSAPGGQYF
V gene: TRBV30
J gene: TRBJ2-3
clone size: .

CDR3 protein: CASSGVAGANTDTQYF
V gene: TRBV27
J gene: TRBJ2-3
clone size: .

CDR3 protein: CASSLTGRVEQYF
V gene: TRBV28
J gene: TRBJ2-7
clone size: .

CDR3 protein: CASSKGQGNQPQHF
V gene: TRBV28
J gene: TRBJ1-5
clone size: .

CDR3 protein: CASSNWGSSYEQYF
V gene: TRBV5-6
J gene: TRBJ2-7
clone size: .

CDR3 protein: CASSGQTSGGSPLHF
V gene: TRBV5-1
J gene: TRBJ1-6
clone size: few

CDR3 protein: CATSRAHPSGNTIYF
V gene: TRBV15
J gene: TRBJ1-3
clone size: .

CDR3 protein: CASSGPGAYGYTF
V gene: TRBV5-6
J gene: TRBJ1-2
clone size: .

CDR3 protein: CASSPRLAGEGETQYF
V gene: TRBV5-1
J gene: TRBJ2-5
clone size: .

CDR3 protein: CASSPAALEQFF
V gene: TRBV7-6
J gene: TRBJ2-1
clone size: .

CDR3 protein: CASSIDGRGISNQPQHF
V gene: TRBV19
J gene: TRBJ1-5
clone size: .

CDR3 protein: CASSMGPDRGIYNEQFF
V gene: TRBV19
J gene: TRBJ2-1
clone size: .

CDR3 protein: CASSESGQGSSPLHF
V gene: TRBV10-2
J gene: TRBJ1-6
clone size: once

CDR3 protein: CASSSRPGQYYNSPLHF
V gene: TRBV28
J gene: TRBJ1-6
clone size: few

CDR3 protein: CASSVGQFYGYTF
V gene: TRBV6-1
J gene: TRBJ1-2
clone size: .

CDR3 protein: CAWAGLAGAGETQYF
V gene: TRBV30
J gene: TRBJ2-5
clone size: .

CDR3 protein: CASNSGQGFNQPQHF
V gene: TRBV2
J gene: TRBJ1-5
clone size: .

CDR3 protein: CASSVGLAGAFQETQYF
V gene: TRBV9
J gene: TRBJ2-5
clone size: .

CDR3 protein: CASSERRGNQPQHF
V gene: TRBV28
J gene: TRBJ1-5
clone size: once

CDR3 protein: CAWTAGGRSSPLHF
V gene: TRBV30
J gene: TRBJ1-6
clone size: .

CDR3 protein: CASSSMDSYSYEQYF
V gene: TRBV5-1
J gene: TRBJ2-7
clone size: once

CDR3 protein: CASSETRQLNEKLFF
V gene: TRBV2
J gene: TRBJ1-4
clone size: .